The 13 T cell receptor beta chains reported below all come from one sample, sequenced in a study of CD4+ T cells in melanoma. Libraries were prepared by immunoSEQ multiplex PCR; TCRdb keeps only in-frame clonotypes and omits some of them. Of about 15,000 clones in the sample, around four fifths were seen once. The sequenced sample consisted of cells from a culture (not recorded whether cultured in vitro). These receptors were collected from a human donor with melanoma.

V gene TRBV18 combines with J gene TRBJ1-4; D perhaps matches TRBD1 (5 bases). The V gene's germline CDR1 is KGHSH and CDR2 LQKENI. Trimming cost V 3 bases and J 1 base, with 12 bases left between them. The CDR3 runs 16 residues. CDR3 sequence (DNA): TGTGCCAGCTCACCTCAACGGGGGGGAACTAATGAAAAACTGTTTTTT. Protein product: CASSPQRGGTNEKLFF.

The rearrangement links TRBV21-1 to TRBJ2-4; the table's D call of TRBD1 was not tested on the DNA. TRBV21-1 is marked as a pseudogene. CDR3 length equals 8 residues. The CDR3 sequence: CASSKAYF. The CDR3 DNA reads as TGTGCCAGCAGCAAGGCTTACTTC.

The chain employs TRBV27 and TRBJ1-5, with TRBD1 matching over 7 bases. The trim removed 3 bases at V and 3 bases at J, leaving 5 bases unmatched. Germline assignment: CDR1 MNHEY and CDR2 SMNVEV (reference sequence). The CDR3 length is 15 residues. CDR3 nucleotide sequence: TGTGCCAGCAGTTTCGTCGGACAGGACAATCAGCCCCAGCATTTT. This encodes CASSFVGQDNQPQHF.

This clone was recorded once. The chain joins TRBV6-5 to TRBJ1-5; D might be TRBD1 (5 bases). The germline V gene encodes CDR1 MNHEY and CDR2 SVGAGI. CDR3 length equals 14 residues. V was cut by 6 bases and J by 5 bases, with 14 bases left in between. CDR3 nucleotides: TGTGCCAGCAGCGCTACAGGATTATATCAGCCCCAGCATTTT. Translation: CASSATGLYQPQHF.

This clone appeared once. The J gene is TRBJ1-4, the V gene TRBV7-6; TRBD1 agrees at 7 bases. Germline V gives CDR1 SGHVS, CDR2 FNYEAQ. CDR3 size: 17 residues. J lost 5 bases, V lost 5 bases, and 14 bases had no gene match. The CDR3 sequence is CASSTGQIRGRNEKLFF. In DNA, the CDR3 is TGTGCCAGCAGCACGGGACAGATTCGCGGGAGAAATGAAAAACTGTTTTTT.

The chain is built from TRBV5-1 and TRBJ1-2; possibly TRBD1 for D (5 bases). This CDR3 contains 14 residues. Germline assignment: CDR1 SGHRS and CDR2 YFSETQ. The ends were cut back, 5 bases at V and 0 bases at J, with 11 bases in the middle. CDR3 nucleotide sequence: TGCGCCAGCAGTTCGGCAGGGACTAACTATGGCTACACCTTC. Translated, it gives CASSSAGTNYGYTF.

The chain carries TRBV2 and TRBJ1-1; D remains ambiguous. The CDR3 contains 14 residues. The V gene lost 7 bases and the J gene lost 5 bases, with 17 bases spanning the gap. CDR1 is SNHLY, CDR2 FYNNEI, per germline. CDR3 coding DNA: TGTGCCAGCACCCCCGAGGCAGTACTAACTGAAGCTTTCTTT. Translating gives CASTPEAVLTEAFF.

This rearrangement joins TRBV4-1 to TRBJ1-2; D possibly corresponds to TRBD1 (5 bases). Per germline, CDR1 MGHRA and CDR2 YSYEKL. The ends were cut back, 4 bases at V and 7 bases at J, with 16 bases in the middle. The CDR3 sequence is 14 residues long. The CDR3 DNA reads TGCGCCAGCAGCCCTACCGGGGGGGGAGGTGGCTACACCTTC. This translates into CASSPTGGGGGYTF.

This clone was counted a single time. The chain employs TRBV5-4 and TRBJ2-4; 10 positions agree with TRBD1. The V gene end was trimmed by 3 bases and the J gene end by 6 bases; junction bases not matched to a gene: 3. From germline, CDR1 is SGHNT and CDR2 YYREEE (reference sequence). This CDR3 is built from 14 residues. The CDR3 DNA reads as TGTGCCAGCAGCTCCCGGGACAGGGGAAACATTCAGTACTTC. This codes for CASSSRDRGNIQYF.

V and J are TRBV6-1 and TRBJ2-7; either TRBD1 or TRBD2 may fit D (5 bases each). The CDR3 is 15 amino acids. V lost 7 bases, J lost 2 bases, and 18 bases lay in between. Germline-derived CDR1 and CDR2 are MNHNS and SASEGT. The CDR3 DNA follows: TGTGCCAGCAACACTGAGGGGCAGCCTACCTACGAGCAGTACTTC. Amino acids: CASNTEGQPTYEQYF.

V gene TRBV29-1 combines with J gene TRBJ2-1; TRBD2 is a possible D gene (6 bases). Germline V gene sequence: CDR1 SQVTM, CDR2 ANQGSEA. Trimming took off 6 bases at V and 0 bases at J, with 21 bases between the two ends. This CDR3 is 17 amino acids long. The CDR3 protein is CSVEGLTKRSSYNEQFF. CDR3 nucleotide sequence: TGCAGCGTGGAGGGACTGACCAAACGTAGCTCCTACAATGAGCAGTTCTTC.

The CDR3 is CASSLGQGYGYTF. DNA for the CDR3: TGTGCCAGCAGCCTGGGACAGGGCTATGGCTACACCTTC. The chain uses TRBV7-9 and TRBJ1-2; 9 nucleotides align to TRBD1. The trim removed 5 bases at V and 4 bases at J, leaving 2 bases unmatched. Germline V gene sequence: CDR1 SEHNR, CDR2 FQNEAQ (reference sequence). The CDR3 sequence is 13 residues long.

This sequence joins TRBV9 and TRBJ1-1, with a weak D call TRBD1 (6 bases). Deletions cut 5 bases from V and 2 bases from J, with 10 bases between. The CDR3 is made up of 13 amino acids. Germline values: CDR1 SGDLS, CDR2 YYNGEE. The CDR3 bases are TGTGCCAGCAGGGGACACTCCAACACTGAAGCTTTCTTT. As protein: CASRGHSNTEAFF.